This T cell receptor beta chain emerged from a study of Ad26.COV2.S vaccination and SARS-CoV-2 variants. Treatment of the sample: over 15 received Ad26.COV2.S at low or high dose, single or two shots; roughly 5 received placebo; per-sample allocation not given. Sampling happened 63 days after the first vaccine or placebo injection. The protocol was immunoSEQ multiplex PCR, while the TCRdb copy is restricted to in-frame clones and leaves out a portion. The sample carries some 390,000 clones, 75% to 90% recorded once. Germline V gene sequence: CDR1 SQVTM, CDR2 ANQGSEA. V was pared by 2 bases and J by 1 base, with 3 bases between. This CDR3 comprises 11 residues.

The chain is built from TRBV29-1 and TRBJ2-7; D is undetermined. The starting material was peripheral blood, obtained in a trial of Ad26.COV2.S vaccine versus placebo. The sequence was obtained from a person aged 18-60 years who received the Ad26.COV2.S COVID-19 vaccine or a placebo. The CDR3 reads CSVESSYEQYF. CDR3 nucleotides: TGCAGCGTTGAATCTTCCTACGAGCAGTACTTC.